This TCR beta chain was identified in a study of glioma-infiltrating T cells after dendritic cell vaccination. Study-wide background: Samples are from glioblastoma patients in Phase I and II dendritic cell vaccine trials.

The CDR3 is made up of 17 amino acids. Trimming took 2 bases from V and 0 from J, leaving 16 bases between them. Germline V gene data show CDR1 as SGHTA and CDR2 as FQGNSA. The immunoSEQ assay amplified TCRB CDR3 from up to roughly 2 ug DNA. The data were produced by immunoSEQ multiplex PCR, yet TCRdb's version contains in-frame clones alone and is incomplete. Altogether about 63,000 clones are present, about 83% being singletons, with the ten largest covering about 8.1%. As to time point: after dendritic cell vaccination, including at tumor progression/relapse. The sequence came from a human donor with glioblastoma. The V call is TRBV7-2, the J call TRBJ1-1; D gene unclear. This specimen was blood, taken after dendritic cell vaccination. CDR3 DNA sequence: TGTGCCAGCAGCTTATTAGCTTCAGCCCGATTGAACACTGAAGCTTTCTTT. Its protein product is CASSLLASARLNTEAFF.